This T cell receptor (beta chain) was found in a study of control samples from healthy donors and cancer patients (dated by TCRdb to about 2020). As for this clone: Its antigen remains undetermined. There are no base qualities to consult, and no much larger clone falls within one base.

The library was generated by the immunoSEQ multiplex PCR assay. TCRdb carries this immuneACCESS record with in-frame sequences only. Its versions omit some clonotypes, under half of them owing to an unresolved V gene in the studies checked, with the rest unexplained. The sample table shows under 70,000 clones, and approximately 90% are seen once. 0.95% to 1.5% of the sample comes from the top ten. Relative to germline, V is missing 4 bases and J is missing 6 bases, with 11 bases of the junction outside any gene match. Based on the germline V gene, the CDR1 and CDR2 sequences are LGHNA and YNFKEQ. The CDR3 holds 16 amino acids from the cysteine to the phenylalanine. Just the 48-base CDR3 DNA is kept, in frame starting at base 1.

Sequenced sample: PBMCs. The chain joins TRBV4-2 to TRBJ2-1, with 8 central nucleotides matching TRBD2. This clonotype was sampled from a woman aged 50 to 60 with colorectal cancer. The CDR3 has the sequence CASSLRGAGGVNEQFF. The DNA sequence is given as TGTGCCAGCAGCCTTCGAGGGGCGGGAGGTGTCAATGAGCAGTTCTTC.